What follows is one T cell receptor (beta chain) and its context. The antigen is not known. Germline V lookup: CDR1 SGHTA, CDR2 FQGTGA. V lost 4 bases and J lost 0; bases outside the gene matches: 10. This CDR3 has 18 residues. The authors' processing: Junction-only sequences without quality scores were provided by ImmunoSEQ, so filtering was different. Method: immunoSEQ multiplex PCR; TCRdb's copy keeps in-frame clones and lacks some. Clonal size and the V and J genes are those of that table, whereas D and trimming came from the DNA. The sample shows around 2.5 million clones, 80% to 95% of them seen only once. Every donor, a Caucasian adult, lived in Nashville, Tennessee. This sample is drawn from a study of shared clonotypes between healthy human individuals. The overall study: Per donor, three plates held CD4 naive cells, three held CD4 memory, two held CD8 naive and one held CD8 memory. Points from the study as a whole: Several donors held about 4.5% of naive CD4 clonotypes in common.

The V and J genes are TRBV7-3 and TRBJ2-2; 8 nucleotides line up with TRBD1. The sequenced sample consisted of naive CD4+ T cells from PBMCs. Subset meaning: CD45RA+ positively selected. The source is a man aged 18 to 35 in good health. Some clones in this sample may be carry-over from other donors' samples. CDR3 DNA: TGTGCCAGCAGCTCACTAAGGCCGGGACAGGCGAACACCGGGGAGCTGTTTTTT. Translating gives CASSSLRPGQANTGELFF.